The entry that follows covers one TCR beta chain sequence. These data belong to a study of Graves' ophthalmopathy and Graves' hyperthyroidism. Amplified TCR beta CDR3 regions were obtained using RNA transcripts as template. The first-round RT-PCR employed HTBI primers together with the Qiagen OneStep RT-PCR kit. A multiplex PCR was then performed as the second round. A single record per CDR3 protein comes from TCRdb applying MiXCR to the multiplex PCR reads. This sample carries about 210,000 distinct CDR3 sequences, around 30% of them seen once, and the ten largest clones take approximately 9.6%. Germline V gene lookup returns CDR1 SGHAT and CDR2 FQNNGV. The V segment lost 5 bases and the J segment 0 bases; nucleotides outside the gene matches: 10. CDR3 size: 16 residues.

Sequencing used peripheral blood. V and J are TRBV11-2 and TRBJ2-7; TRBD2 aligns across 7 bases. This sequence originates from a man in his fifties with Graves' ophthalmopathy. CDR3 region: CASSRTIAGSSYEQYF. In DNA, the CDR3 is TGTGCCAGCAGCCGGACTATAGCGGGTAGCTCCTACGAGCAGTACTTC.